Included here is one TCR beta chain sequence, with context. Antigen specificity is unknown. This specimen includes other DNA sequences encoding the same CDR3. The data originate from a study of cytomegalovirus exposure and HLA in healthy donors. Across the whole study: The Caucasian-associated ancestry cluster held over 80% of 398 genotyped donors.

PCR employed 60 Vbeta and 13 Jbeta primers. Measured with immunoSEQ multiplex PCR; TCRdb has only the in-frame clones, and not every one. The sample lists 150,000 to 200,000 clones, roughly 86% occurring once. Overall study results and limits: Earlier analysis looked at TCR beta V segments, and most were productive about 90% or about 30% of the time.

The sample was PBMCs. The TCR sequence derives from a woman younger than 30 in good health and CMV-seronegative.

This chain's CDR3 is CASSIGTANTEAFF. The CDR3 region has the DNA TGTGCCAGTAGTATTGGGACAGCTAACACTGAAGCTTTCTTT. The chain is built from TRBV19 and TRBJ1-1; TRBD1 matches 7 bases. Germline CDR1 reads LNHDA; CDR2 reads SQIVND (reference sequence). V gave up 3 bases and J gave up 2 bases; unmatched junction bases: 3. The CDR3 loop spans 14 amino acids.